This T cell receptor beta chain was retrieved from a study of control samples from healthy donors and cancer patients. Method: immunoSEQ multiplex PCR; TCRdb's copy keeps in-frame clones and lacks some. Of 250,000 to 300,000 clones listed, roughly 87% were seen once; the top ten hold about 14%. CDR1 MNHEY and CDR2 SVGAGI come from the germline V gene. The CDR3 contains 13 residues. The junction had 7 bases not matched to a gene; V was cut back by 7 bases and J by 7 bases. Sequenced: PBMCs. The rearrangement uses TRBV6-5 and TRBJ1-5, with 7 bases matching TRBD1. This receptor was identified in a woman in her sixties with lung cancer. CDR3 bases: TGTGCCAGCACGGGACAGAGAGACCAGCCCCAGCATTTT. This encodes CASTGQRDQPQHF.